This T cell receptor (beta chain) was sequenced during a study of cytomegalovirus exposure and HLA in healthy donors (dated by TCRdb to about 2017). Background for the entire study: In an earlier analysis of roughly 590 of the donors, 250 to 350 Gb of sequence data and just under 120 million unique TCR beta sequences from about 180 million T cells were reported. Approximately 300 gigabases of sequencing data and 70 million to 95 million unique TCR sequences made up an early release that covered approximately 700 HLA-typed donors. Among the roughly 400 genotyped donors, approximately 77% belonged to the genetic ancestry cluster associated with self-reported Caucasian donors. The study was designed to test whether signatures of past pathogen exposure could be identified by cataloging public T cell receptors. The study used immunosequencing to profile the T cell repertoires of several hundred subjects and linked those repertoires to cytomegalovirus serostatus. Besides the first cohort of roughly 660 subjects, a separate validation cohort made up of 120 different subjects was used. The study combined high-throughput TCR immunosequencing, statistical association of individual TCRs with disease status, and machine learning to predict cytomegalovirus infection status. A later analysis re-analyzed previously published TCR beta repertoires from about 730 donors and added high-resolution HLA genotyping to study TCR occurrence patterns. In the later analysis, no new phenotypic data were used to find candidate immune exposures; instead, reliance was placed on TCR beta sequences and their occurrence across donors. In an earlier analysis of 587 of the donors, high-throughput TCR beta sequencing was used to judge whether each TCR beta V gene segment behaved as functional or pseudogenic. Donor age, sex, ethnicity and CMV serostatus were compiled alongside the repertoire data. Genome-wide SNP genotypes for about 60% of the 666 donors were used in a later genetic analysis, which treated that subset as a discovery cohort. Every discovery cohort repertoire had been produced on one sequencing platform. Class I and class II HLA loci were covered by the typing at four-digit resolution. Typing coverage differed by locus: A, B, C, DRB1 and DQB1 were typed in roughly 620-640 donors, DQA1 in roughly 500, DPA1 in some 610, and DPB1 in just under 480. Roughly 5 DR-DQ haplotypes were treated as single units for association and clustering because of strong linkage in the cohort. Across approximately 420 genotyped donors of the cohort, an average of about 250,000 unique TCR beta nucleotide sequences per donor were sequenced, and about a sixth of those sequences were non-productive. Beyond this particular receptor, the publication reports: Some IMGT-functional V segments, including TRBV6-2 and TRBV6-3, could not be distinguished by the 87-base-pair reads and were therefore excluded. In a later analysis, HLA-associated TCR beta chains showed more clonal expansion and lower generation probabilities than non-associated chains that were equally common. The sequencing pipeline was judged likely to have produced a cluster of highly shared sequence variants as a technical artifact. Compared with the approximately 600-donor mean, donors in an Asian-associated ancestry cluster had fewer N-insertions in productive TCRs, according to a later genetic analysis. Because counts were too low, roughly 17 rarely observed V segments, including chromosome 9 orphons, were left out of the earlier analysis of 587 of the donors. Because HLA typing was unavailable for some donors at each locus, only the typed subset was used in association tests. Broadly in line with IMGT annotations, most TCR beta V segments showed up in productive rearrangements about 90% or about 30% of the time in an earlier analysis of 450 to 750 of the donors. In this cohort, only TCR beta chains were sequenced, and detectable features were limited by the absence of alpha or paired-chain data. In a later analysis, most CMV-associated TCR beta chains were found to appear HLA-restricted, with HLA associations seemingly driven largely by CMV exposure. Correlated functional status among segregating V segments might be attributable to linkage disequilibrium, but an unknown experimental factor could not be ruled out. A later analysis found that TCR association rates varied across HLA loci, with DRB1 alleles showing the most associated TCRs and HLA-C alleles the fewest. A further reported finding was that TCR beta sequences accurately predicted the HLA-A and HLA-B alleles for most subjects in the first cohort. Cytomegalovirus status was reported to be diagnosed by the classifier with high specificity and sensitivity in both the original and validation cohorts. A later analysis associated about 17,000 TCR beta sequences with specific HLA alleles at a false discovery rate of 0.05. In vitro tests confirmed that a few of the cytomegalovirus-associated TCR beta chains recognize cytomegalovirus antigens. The study gave a list of about 150 TCR beta chains associated with cytomegalovirus. An association between a missense DCLRE1C variant and V-gene and J-gene trimming of TCR beta chains was found in a later genetic analysis and replicated in an independent cohort. Immune exposure information for the cohort was limited to CMV serostatus. In a later analysis, several top co-occurrence clusters were reported to appear linked to parvovirus B19, influenza, CMV and Epstein-Barr virus. The presence/absence analyses assumed that sequencing depth was roughly uniform across donors, and that assumption may not be true. When HLA alleles, especially DR and DQ, strongly co-occurred, attributing TCR associations to individual alleles was difficult. Most TCR sequences were observed very rarely across donors, whereas some public TCRs were present in many individuals. The authors suggested that the approach could potentially be generalized to other disease states and immunological phenotypes.

Worth noting for this clone: Which antigen it targets is not known. Per-base quality was not reported, and no clone a single base away is much larger than it.

The CDR3 covers 17 residues, taking in both the cysteine and the phenylalanine. Just CDR3 DNA is preserved here, 51 bases in frame from base 1. CDR1 is given as KGHSH and CDR2 as LQKENI, both from the germline V gene. Germline trimming amounts to 3 bases on V and 8 bases on J, with 13 as the count of junction bases outside the gene matches. Preparation of the library involved the immunoSEQ multiplex PCR assay. For the multiplex PCR, a mixture combining 60 forward primers for TCR Vbeta segments and 13 reverse primers for TCR Jbeta segments was used. Amplification of the CDR3 region of rearranged TCR beta genes was performed with a multiplex PCR assay on genomic DNA. The Illumina HiSeq System was used to sequence the amplified TCR beta libraries as 87-base-pair reads. From the authors' description of their analysis: Across the 500 to 850 repertoires, a later analysis counted approximately 83 million unique TCR beta chains, 8.5 million to 12 million of which were shared by at least two donors. Raw reads were error-corrected and collapsed into unique sequences by a nearest-neighbor algorithm in which closely related sequences were merged to remove PCR and sequencing errors. V, D and J gene segments were assigned by aligning CDR3 sequences to IMGT reference sequences. For a sequence to be retained, a match of at least six nucleotides to both a V gene segment and a J gene segment was required. Rearrangements were classified as productive when the CDR3 lacked stop codons and remained in frame with V and J, and all other rearrangements were classified as non-productive. Following IMGT convention, CDR3 was defined as the stretch from the second conserved V-encoded cysteine up to the conserved J-encoded phenylalanine. The earlier analysis of 500 to 750 of the donors excluded any sequence lacking an unambiguous match to a single V gene segment. In an earlier analysis of around 590 of the donors, a V segment was called functional when productive rearrangements were above 56.7%, and segregating when the standard deviation between donors exceeded 5%. A statistical classification framework was built to diagnose cytomegalovirus status from the catalog of TCR beta chain sequences. In a later analysis, TCR nucleotide sequences were compared against IMGT/GENE-DB human TR gene sequences so that V and J genes could be assigned. Using the TCRdist pipeline, a later analysis assigned CDR3 sequences along with most-parsimonious VDJ recombination scenarios. In a later analysis, every TCR beta chain was defined by the combination of its CDR3 amino acid sequence and its V-gene family, and reads without a unique V-gene family were dropped. A later analysis removed 592 highly shared, low-generation-probability nucleotide sequences to deal with suspected cross-contamination and a sequencing artifact. For each public chain, a later analysis derived a clonal expansion index from normalized ranks of inferred template counts within each repertoire. In a later analysis, generation probabilities were computed using a VDJ recombination model fitted to out-of-frame rearrangements, and the results were checked against IGoR. In a later analysis, TCR-TCR, TCR-HLA and TCR-CMV co-occurrence was scored with hypergeometric tests, and a repertoire-size bias correction was applied to TCR pairs. A later analysis estimated false discovery rates by permuting HLA or CMV assignments 20 times. In a later analysis, co-occurring TCRs were grouped using DBSCAN, with TCRdist sequence similarity added in when clustering inside HLA-allele-positive subsets. Repertoires with fewer than 30,000 or more than 120,000 public chains, plus five repertoires with anomalous nucleotide sharing, were excluded from co-occurrence clustering. TCRdb took this table from immuneACCESS and kept in-frame rearrangements with V and J called. Such tables lack part of the clones; where checked against another copy, unresolved V genes explain under half of the gap, and the rest is unexplained. That table supplies the V and J calls and clone size; D and trimming were determined from the DNA. This sample has 180,000 or so clones in its table, and roughly 84% of those were observed once. The ten largest clones add up to about 1.6% of the sample.

The cohort comprised several hundred healthy bone marrow donors. At the time of sampling, every cohort member was nominally healthy, though immune exposures that went unrecorded were likely present. The donor was CMV seronegative and belonged to the group of approximately 320 seronegative cohort members. Each donor provided a peripheral blood sample, and peripheral blood mononuclear cells were used for TCR beta sequencing. The Qiagen DNeasy Blood Extraction Kit was used to extract genomic DNA from the blood cell samples. The rearrangement combines TRBV18 with TRBJ1-2; the central 12 bases match TRBD1. The sample was PBMCs. This TCR derives from a male donor in good health and CMV-seronegative. The CDR3 reads CASSPTTYGDRGRGYTF. In nucleotide form, the sequence is TGTGCCAGCTCACCCACTACATACGGGGACAGGGGGCGAGGCTACACCTTC.